The subject of this entry is one T cell receptor (beta chain). Its antigen is unknown. This record comes from a study of cytomegalovirus exposure and HLA in healthy donors. With 5 bases removed from V and 5 bases from J, the gap between germline ends came to 24 bases. This CDR3 is 17 amino acids long. CDR1 SEHNR and CDR2 FQNEAQ come from the germline V gene (reference sequence). A multiplex PCR was run with 60 Vbeta primers and 13 Jbeta primers. Libraries were prepared by immunoSEQ multiplex PCR; TCRdb keeps only in-frame clonotypes and omits some of them. The sample includes about 120,000 clones, less than 75% seen only once; the top ten take approximately 3.8%. General study points: Presence/absence analyses assumed roughly uniform sequencing depth across donors, which may not hold. Through in vitro validation, a few CMV-associated chains were shown to be specific for CMV antigens. Available immune exposure information was restricted to CMV serostatus only. The classifier was said to identify cytomegalovirus status with high specificity and sensitivity.

The sequence was obtained from a woman in her forties in good health and CMV-seronegative. The V gene is TRBV7-9, the J gene TRBJ2-5; maybe TRBD2 (8 bases). Sequencing was done on a sample of PBMCs. DNA for the CDR3: TGTGCCAGCAGCGTGGCACCCGGGAGGGGGCGAGGCGAGACCCAGTACTTC. It codes for CASSVAPGRGRGETQYF.